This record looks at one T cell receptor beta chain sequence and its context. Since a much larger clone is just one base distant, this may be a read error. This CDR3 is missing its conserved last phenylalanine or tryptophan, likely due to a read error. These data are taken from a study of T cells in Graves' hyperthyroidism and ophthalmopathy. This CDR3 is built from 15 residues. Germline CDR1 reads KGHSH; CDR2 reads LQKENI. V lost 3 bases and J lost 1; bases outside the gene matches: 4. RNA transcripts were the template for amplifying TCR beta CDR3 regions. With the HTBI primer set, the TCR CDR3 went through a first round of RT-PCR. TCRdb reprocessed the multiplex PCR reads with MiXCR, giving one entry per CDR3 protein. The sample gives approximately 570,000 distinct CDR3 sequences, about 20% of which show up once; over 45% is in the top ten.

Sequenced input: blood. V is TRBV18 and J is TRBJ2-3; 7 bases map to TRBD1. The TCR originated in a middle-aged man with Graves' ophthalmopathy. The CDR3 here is CASSPRGQGTDTQYL. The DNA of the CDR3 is TGTGCCAGCTCACCTCGCGGACAGGGCACAGATACGCAGTATCTT.